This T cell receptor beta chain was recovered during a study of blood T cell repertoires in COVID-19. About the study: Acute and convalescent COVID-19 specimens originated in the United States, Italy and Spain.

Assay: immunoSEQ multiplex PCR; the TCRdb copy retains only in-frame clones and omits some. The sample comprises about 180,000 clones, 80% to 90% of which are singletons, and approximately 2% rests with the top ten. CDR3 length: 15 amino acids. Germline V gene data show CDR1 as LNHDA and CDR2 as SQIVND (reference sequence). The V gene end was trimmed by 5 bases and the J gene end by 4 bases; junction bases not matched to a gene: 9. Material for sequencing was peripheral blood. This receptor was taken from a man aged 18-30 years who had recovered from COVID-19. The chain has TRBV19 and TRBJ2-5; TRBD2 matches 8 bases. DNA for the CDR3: TGTGCCAGTAGTTTGGGCGCGGGAGGCGGAGAGACCCAGTACTTC. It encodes CASSLGAGGGETQYF. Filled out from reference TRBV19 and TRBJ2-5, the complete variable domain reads DGGITQSPKYLFRKEGQNVTLSCEQNLNHDAMYWYRQDPGQGLRLIYYSQIVNDFQKGDIAEGYSVSREKKESFPLTVTSAQKNPTAFYLCASSLGAGGGETQYFGPGTRLLVL.